Shown below are 25 T cell receptor beta chains from a single sample sequenced in a study of T cells after yellow fever vaccination. TCRdb analysed the 5' RACE reads with MiXCR anew, one entry per CDR3 protein. The table includes about 310,000 distinct CDR3 sequences, roughly 4% detected once. The specimen was PBMCs, collected on the day of the yellow fever booster vaccination. These receptors originate from a man between 18 and 35 years old who received the YFV17D yellow fever vaccine.

There are many counts of this clonotype. The chain links TRBV20-1 to TRBJ2-3; 9 nucleotides match TRBD2. Germline CDR1 is DFQATT and CDR2 is SNEGSKA (reference sequence). V lost 3 bases, J lost 7 bases, and 5 bases stayed unmatched. The CDR3 has 13 residues. CDR3: CSARLAGPNTQYF. The CDR3 nucleotides read TGCAGTGCTAGGCTAGCGGGGCCTAATACGCAGTATTTT.

This chain links TRBV7-3 with TRBJ2-2, with D possibly TRBD2 on 6 matching bases. CDR1 is SGHTA and CDR2 is FQGTGA in the germline V gene. This CDR3 is 14 amino acids long. Between the trimmed V and J ends, which lost 7 bases and 4 bases, there was a span of 13 bases. CDR3 protein: CASKVGGFTGELFF. The CDR3 bases are TGTGCCAGCAAAGTGGGAGGCTTCACCGGGGAGCTGTTTTTT.

This clonotype was seen repeatedly, ten times or more. The rearrangement joins TRBV20-1 to TRBJ2-3; the match to TRBD1 covers 9 bases. This CDR3 is built from 15 residues. Unmatched junction bases numbered 11, after V lost 6 bases and J lost 4 bases. CDR1 and CDR2 from the germline V gene are DFQATT and SNEGSKA (reference sequence). Here the CDR3 reads CSATILQGAADTQYF. CDR3 DNA sequence: TGCAGTGCGACTATTCTACAGGGGGCTGCAGATACGCAGTATTTT.

This chain uses TRBV27 with TRBJ2-6, with 10 positions matching TRBD1. The CDR3 is made up of 18 amino acids. V trimming: 5 bases; J trimming: 2 bases; junction bases outside the gene matches: 9. Germline CDR1 reads MNHEY; CDR2 reads SMNVEV (reference sequence). The DNA for the CDR3 is TGTGCCAGCAGTCCCTTGGGACAGGGGATAACTGGGGCCAACGTCCTGACTTTC. The encoded protein is CASSPLGQGITGANVLTF.

This clonotype has at least ten counts. Germline is not matched at one junction end, which may reflect a read error. The genes are TRBV7-9 and TRBJ2-1, with TRBD1 as a possible D gene (6 bases). Germline values: CDR1 SEHNR, CDR2 FQNEAQ (reference sequence). There are 14 residues in the CDR3. CDR3 loop: CASSSNPGDKEQFF. The DNA of the CDR3 is TGTGCCAGCAGCTCTAATCCAGGGGACAAAGAGCAGTTCTTC. The whole variable domain, remainder taken from reference TRBV7-9 and TRBJ2-1, is DTGVSQNPRHKITKRGQNVTFRCDPISEHNRLYWYRQTLGQGPEFLTYFQNEAQLEKSRLLSDRFSAERPKGSFSTLEIQRTEQGDSAMYLCASSSNPGDKEQFFGPGTRLTVL.

This clonotype was detected many times. This rearrangement joins TRBV4-3 to TRBJ2-2, with a possible D match to TRBD1 (7 bases). V gave up 2 bases and J gave up 5 bases, with 9 bases separating them. There are 14 residues in the CDR3. CDR1 and CDR2 from the germline V gene are LGHNA and YSLEER. CDR3 bases: TGCGCCAGCAGCCAACCAGGGGGGACCGGGGAGCTGTTTTTT. It codes for CASSQPGGTGELFF.

This clonotype was seen ten or more times. J is TRBJ2-1 and V is TRBV20-1; perhaps D is TRBD1 or TRBD2 (6 bases each). CDR1 is DFQATT and CDR2 is SNEGSKA in the germline V gene (reference sequence). The CDR3 length is 16 residues. Trimming pared 0 bases from V and 5 bases from J, leaving 17 bases between. The chain's CDR3 is CSARDTGGYDHNEQFF. The CDR3, as DNA: TGCAGTGCTAGAGATACCGGGGGCTACGACCACAATGAGCAGTTCTTC.

As concerns this clonotype: This may arise from a read error, as a much more abundant clone is one base away. The rearrangement joins TRBV6-6 to TRBJ2-1; TRBD1 aligns across 7 bases. The V gene's germline CDR1 is MNHNY and CDR2 SVGAGI (reference sequence). CDR3 length: 16 amino acids. Losses at the gene ends were 3 bases for V and 3 bases for J; bases not matched to a gene: 8. The CDR3 loop reads CASSYPDRHIYNEQFF. The CDR3 bases are TGTGCCAGCAGTTATCCGGACAGGCACATCTACAATGAGCAGTTCTTC.

This clonotype was recorded a few times. This chain uses TRBV29-1 with TRBJ2-3, with TRBD2 identical over 8 bases. There are 18 residues in the CDR3. Germline CDR1 SQVTM, CDR2 ANQGSEA. V lost 7 bases to trimming and J lost 0 bases; unmatched junction nucleotides: 18. The CDR3 is CSAGGESGARISTDTQYF. The CDR3 DNA reads TGCAGCGCCGGGGGGGAGAGCGGAGCCAGAATTAGCACAGATACGCAGTATTTT.

Many counts were recorded for this clonotype. V usage is TRBV6-2 or TRBV6-3 and J usage is TRBJ2-3, with a possible D match to TRBD1 (5 bases). Germline lookup yields CDR1 MNHEY and CDR2 SVGEGT. Between the trimmed V and J ends, which lost 0 bases and 2 bases, there was a span of 9 bases. The CDR3 length is 15 residues. The CDR3 coding sequence is TGTGCCAGCAGTTACTCGTCCAGGGTCACAGATACGCAGTATTTT. As protein: CASSYSSRVTDTQYF.

In its sample, this clonotype was seen a few times. The chain uses TRBV6-5 and TRBJ2-1, with TRBD1 identical over 9 bases. Germline V CDR1 and CDR2: MNHEY, SVGAGI. V was clipped by 5 bases and J by 1 base; unmatched bases: 6. The CDR3 is 16 amino acids. As DNA, the CDR3 is TGTGCCAGCAGTCTACTTGACAGGGGGTCCTACAATGAGCAGTTCTTC. Residues: CASSLLDRGSYNEQFF.

This clonotype was detected many times. The J gene is TRBJ1-1, the V gene TRBV7-9, with 11 bases fitting TRBD1. The J segment lost 11 bases and the V segment lost 5 bases, leaving 16 bases of the junction unmatched. Germline V gives CDR1 SEHNR, CDR2 FQNEAQ (reference sequence). The CDR3 covers 16 residues. The CDR3 is CASSPPRTGGIPAAFF. CDR3 DNA: TGTGCCAGCAGCCCTCCTCGGACAGGGGGCATCCCGGCCGCTTTCTTT.

The chain is built from TRBV5-6 and TRBJ1-3, with no clear D. This CDR3 is 17 amino acids long. V shed 3 bases and J shed 3 bases, with 19 bases lying between them. The V gene's germline CDR1 is SGHDT and CDR2 YYEEEE. The CDR3 coding sequence is TGTGCCAGCAGCTCAACCGTTCTAACGAGGCATGGAAACACCATATATTTT. Its protein is CASSSTVLTRHGNTIYF.

This clonotype showed up just a few times. The CDR3 nucleotides read TGTGCCAGCAGTTTAGGGAGCGGGGGGGTGTTCTTC. This sequence encodes CASSLGSGGVFF. The V call is TRBV12-3 or TRBV12-4, the J call TRBJ2-1; TRBD2 agrees at 10 bases. With V trimmed by 1 base and J by 15 bases, 3 bases remained unmatched. This CDR3 comprises 12 residues.

This clonotype was seen repeatedly, ten times or more. This chain uses TRBV20-1 with TRBJ2-5; a possible D gene is TRBD2 (6 bases). Trimming cost V 6 bases and J 2 bases, with 10 bases left between them. Looked up from germline, CDR1 is DFQATT and CDR2 is SNEGSKA (reference sequence). There are 12 residues in the CDR3. CDR3 nucleotides: TGCAGTGCCCGGGACTCTCAAGAGACCCAGTACTTC. It yields the protein CSARDSQETQYF.

This clonotype was counted a few times. This chain joins TRBV28 and TRBJ2-7, with 9 nucleotides matching TRBD1. Losses at the gene ends were 5 bases for V and 3 bases for J; bases not matched to a gene: 2. The CDR3 spans 13 residues. Germline-derived CDR1 and CDR2 are MDHEN and SYDVKM. The CDR3 is CASSGDRVYEQYV. Written as DNA, the CDR3 is TGTGCCAGCAGTGGGGACAGGGTCTACGAGCAGTACGTC.

The V gene is TRBV7-2, the J gene TRBJ2-3; tentative D call: TRBD2 (6 bases). Germline V CDR1 and CDR2: SGHTA, FQGNSA. Trimming left V 6 bases short and J 3 bases short, with 22 bases between. CDR3 length: 17 residues. The CDR3 nucleotides are TGTGCCAGCAGGGCTGCGGGGTATGGTCCGTGGACAGATACGCAGTATTTT. It yields the protein CASRAAGYGPWTDTQYF.

This clonotype was recorded many times. The chain joins TRBV5-1 to TRBJ1-6; D perhaps matches TRBD1 (6 bases). There are 15 residues in the CDR3. Germline V gene sequence: CDR1 SGHRS, CDR2 YFSETQ. The V and J ends lost 4 bases and 6 bases respectively, with 14 bases between them. Here the CDR3 reads CASSLWTESNSPLHF. CDR3 nucleotides: TGCGCCAGCAGCCTTTGGACAGAGAGTAATTCACCCCTCCACTTT.

This clonotype was counted at least ten times. The chain combines TRBV6-2 or TRBV6-3 with TRBJ1-5, with D unresolved. The ends were cut back, 5 bases at V and 0 bases at J, with 8 bases in the middle. The CDR3 covers 14 residues. CDR1 and CDR2 from the germline V gene are MNHEY and SVGEGT. The CDR3 sequence is CASSRPYSNQPQHF. The DNA for the CDR3 is TGTGCCAGCAGTCGCCCGTATAGCAATCAGCCCCAGCATTTT.

The chain employs TRBV27 and TRBJ2-7; D is possibly TRBD2 (5 bases). The germline V and J ends were trimmed by 10 bases and 2 bases, with 15 bases remaining between them. The CDR3 is made up of 13 amino acids. Germline V lookup: CDR1 MNHEY, CDR2 SMNVEV (reference sequence). The CDR3 spells CATQQLGAYEQYV. The CDR3 DNA reads as TGTGCCACCCAGCAATTGGGAGCCTACGAGCAGTACGTC.

This clonotype has a count of ten or more. The V and J genes are TRBV4-1 and TRBJ1-6; the D is unclear. The CDR3 is made up of 19 amino acids. Germline values: CDR1 MGHRA, CDR2 YSYEKL. The V end lost 0 bases, the J end lost 0 bases, and 15 bases lay between the germline ends. The CDR3 DNA reads TGCGCCAGCAGCCAAGATTCCGACCTCGGGAGCTCCTATAATTCACCCCTCCACTTT. Translation gives CASSQDSDLGSSYNSPLHF.

The CDR3 sequence is CASSLTRGAEAFF. The CDR3 coding sequence is TGTGCCAGCAGCTTAACCCGGGGGGCTGAAGCTTTCTTT. The genes are TRBV7-9 and TRBJ1-1, with D possibly matching TRBD1 (5 bases). CDR1 and CDR2 (germline): SEHNR, FQNEAQ (reference sequence). With 2 bases removed from V and 6 bases from J, the gap between germline ends came to 10 bases. This CDR3 is 13 amino acids long.

At least ten counts were recorded for this clonotype. The J gene is TRBJ1-2, the V gene TRBV11-2; D gene ambiguous. This CDR3 is 13 amino acids long. CDR1 is SGHAT and CDR2 is FQNNGV in the germline V gene. V gave up 5 bases and J gave up 6 bases, with 13 bases separating them. CDR3 nucleotide sequence: TGTGCCAGCAGCCCCGGGCGCGGAGATGGCTACACCTTC. This gives the protein CASSPGRGDGYTF.

This clonotype was detected ten times or more. The rearrangement uses TRBV9 and TRBJ2-3; TRBD1 might be the D (6 bases). The CDR3 is 15 residues long. Trimming took 3 bases from V and 2 from J, leaving 13 bases between them. Germline values: CDR1 SGDLS, CDR2 YYNGEE. As DNA, the CDR3 is TGTGCCAGCAGCGCCACCGGGACAATCACAGATACGCAGTATTTT. Translating it yields CASSATGTITDTQYF. The entire variable domain, with the rest obtained from reference TRBV9 and TRBJ2-3, is as follows: DSGVTQTPKHLITATGQRVTLRCSPRSGDLSVYWYQQSLDQGLQFLIQYYNGEERAKGNILERFSAQQFPDLHSELNLSSLELGDSALYFCASSATGTITDTQYFGPGTRLTVL.

This clonotype was seen many times. CDR3 sequence reads: CASSLLGTGTTGELFF. The DNA for the CDR3 is TGTGCCAGCAGTTTGTTAGGGACAGGGACCACCGGGGAGCTGTTTTTT. V usage is TRBV12-3 or TRBV12-4 and J usage is TRBJ2-2, with TRBD1 identical over 9 bases. J lost 4 bases, V lost 3 bases, and 6 bases had no gene match. The CDR3 totals 16 residues.